Sequencing of this T cell receptor (beta chain) was carried out in a study of CXCR3-negative and CXCR3-positive naive CD8 T cells (dated by TCRdb to about 2019). Broadly, across the study: About 150 million TRB reads were obtained in total, roughly 1.5 +/- 0.3 million reads per library. Diversity and physicochemical repertoire analyses covered roughly ten donors pooled from two independent experiments. For the TRBV-TRBJ cluster analysis, the naive subsets came from 5 or 6 donors, while the memory cells came from 3 donors. The research as a whole found: Because CXCR3 expression was partially decreased after cryopreservation, freshly isolated PBMCs were used for most assays. Repertoire diversity was comparably high in both naive subsets but much lower in memory CD8+ T cells. Surface CD5, linked to self-reactivity in mice, was comparable between naive subsets; TCR interaction strength was therefore also inferred from TRB CDR3 physicochemical properties. Within the same donor, TRBV-TRBJ usage looked similar between naive CXCR3-negative and CXCR3-positive cells, but memory cells had distinct patterns.

As regards this clonotype: Its binding antigen is unknown.

The germline V gene (reference sequence) gives CDR1 as LGHDT and CDR2 as YNNKEL. The CDR3, from cysteine to phenylalanine, totals 17 residues. There is no recorded DNA. For sequencing, a NextSeq 550 was employed. The Human TCR Profiling Kit (MiLaboratory) was used to make UMI-labeled 5' RACE TRB cDNA libraries. The full amount of extracted RNA was used for cDNA synthesis, and the full amount of resulting cDNA was used for PCR amplification. Libraries were prepared in parallel using an identical number of PCR cycles. As for the authors' bioinformatics: MIGEC and MiXCR extracted about 57,000 +/- 9,900 unique UMI-labeled TRB cDNA molecules per library, requiring at least two reads per UMI. On average, each library contained about 40,000 +/- 10,000 functional in-frame TRB CDR3 nucleotide clonotypes without stop codons. After downsampling to 5000 UMI-labeled TRB molecules per sample, diversity metrics, including normalized Shannon-Wiener and Chao1, were computed in VDJtools. VDJtools was used to calculate clonotype-size-weighted physicochemical properties of the central five CDR3 residues, namely interaction energy, strength, volume and Kidera factor 4. The reads went through TCRdb reprocessing, and each CDR3 protein sequence gets one entry with no DNA. TCRdb's processing, not the authors' own work, is the source of the V and J calls. The table of this sample itemizes 40,000 to 45,000 distinct CDR3 sequences. About 8.4% of the sample is held by the ten biggest clonotypes.

For every CD8+ T cell subset, around 300,000 cells were flow-sorted straight into RLT lysis buffer, and each subset was sorted in triplicate. Using standard density gradient centrifugation, peripheral blood mononuclear cells were isolated from buffy coats. Total RNA was extracted from sorted cells with an RNeasy Mini Kit. Specimen: memory CD8+ T cells from blood. The cell subset or site label here, explained by the study, means: conventional CD8+ memory T cells (TMEM), sorted as controls. This chain joins TRBV3-1 to TRBJ2-7; checking the TCRdb D call of TRBD1 is not possible without DNA. The clonotype comes from a human donor in good health. Some clones in this sample may be carry-over from other donors' samples. The CDR3 amino acid sequence is: CASSPRPWDREVYEQYF.